The T cell receptor beta chain under discussion was sequenced for a study of T cell responses to AZD1222 COVID-19 vaccine. Repertoires were generated with immunoSEQ multiplex PCR, while TCRdb's copy carries only in-frame clones and drops some. The top ten hold less than 5.5% of the sample, which has 160,000 or so clones, 91% seen once. This CDR3 has 14 amino acids. Trimming at V came to 8 bases and at J to 1 base, leaving 3 bases not matched to a gene. Germline-derived CDR1 and CDR2 are MDHEN and SYDVKM. This specimen consisted of peripheral blood, obtained on day 0 of AZD1222 vaccination. The chain combines TRBV28 with TRBJ2-3; 10 bases fit TRBD2. The TCR sequence derives from an adult in good health. For the CDR3, the DNA is TGTGCCAGCTCCAGCGGGAGGGGCACAGATACGCAGTATTTT. Its translation: CASSSGRGTDTQYF.